A single T cell receptor beta chain is shown here with its context. Antigen specificity is unknown. Looked up from germline, CDR1 is KGHDR and CDR2 is SFDVKD. The CDR3 consists of 13 residues. V was pared by 6 bases and J by 2 bases, with 7 bases between. The sample originates from a study of T-cell reconstitution after alpha-beta-depleted transplantation in children. Study conclusions and caveats: Several hundred rapidly expanded clones from non-depleted graft cells reportedly supplied alpha-beta T cells about two months post-transplant. From surviving recipient T cells and thymic progenitors came the high day-60 TCRbeta diversity observed in some patients.

Preparation of the TCRbeta library was carried out with unique molecular identifiers. A single record per CDR3 protein comes from TCRdb applying MiXCR to the PCR reads. The sample has about 540,000 distinct CDR3 sequences, 25% to 30% seen once. The sequencing used PBMCs, collected before TCRalphabeta/CD19-depleted stem cell transplant. The chain joins TRBV24-1 to TRBJ2-1; D call uncertain. The receptor was isolated from a boy under two years old with Wiskott-Aldrich syndrome, due to receive a stem cell transplant. The CDR3 DNA is TGTGCCACCAGTATTGGTACCTACAATGAGCAGTTCTTC. Translation: CATSIGTYNEQFF.